A few counts support the clone carrying this TCR beta chain. Researchers took RNA transcripts and amplified the TCR beta CDR3 regions from them. HTBI primers were the set used in a first-round RT-PCR of the TCR CDR3. TCRdb redid the calling of the multiplex PCR reads with MiXCR, one entry per CDR3 protein. The top ten clones hold 25% to 30% of a sample with 270,000 or so distinct CDR3 sequences, under 30% of them seen once. CDR3 length: 14 residues. Germline V gene sequence: CDR1 LNHNV, CDR2 YYDKDF (reference sequence). Germline trimming cut 4 bases from V and 1 base from J; bases unmatched to any gene: 4. The sample originates from a study of T cells in Graves' hyperthyroidism and ophthalmopathy.

This chain links TRBV15 with TRBJ2-7; 7 nucleotides line up with TRBD1. Specimen: blood. The sequence derives from a man aged 35-49 years with Graves' hyperthyroidism that later progressed to Graves' ophthalmopathy. DNA of the CDR3: TGTGCCACCAGCAAAGAGACAGGGTCCTACGAGCAGTACTTC. Its protein product is CATSKETGSYEQYF.